This is a list of T cell receptor beta chains from one sample in a study of blood T cell repertoires in COVID-19. Assay: immunoSEQ multiplex PCR; the TCRdb copy retains only in-frame clones and omits some. Of 70,000 to 95,000 clones detected, roughly 88% appear once; the ten largest clones hold less than 2%. Sequences were obtained from peripheral blood. Source of these receptors: a human donor with active COVID-19. The donor label of this sample is uncertain. Both conserved end residues are part of each CDR3. Each record gives: CDR3 DNA, CDR3 protein, V gene, D gene, J gene, clone size, CDR3 length. A D gene is named only where the DNA matches it firmly. A row's size may be missing; if present it is once, few, many or a size class.

TGTGCCAGCAGTTTGGCGGCCTTTCACGAGCAGTACTTC CASSLAAFHEQYF TRBV12-3/TRBV12-4 - TRBJ2-7 few 13
TGTGCTAGTGGCCAGGACAGGGTTTCCTACGAGCAGTACTTC CASGQDRVSYEQYF TRBV12-5 TRBD1 TRBJ2-7 - 14
TGTGCCAGTAGTATTGGCAGGGTTACTGAAGCTTTCTTT CASSIGRVTEAFF TRBV19 - TRBJ1-1 once 13
TGTGCCAGCAGCCAAGAGGACAGGCGGCCATACGAGCAGTACTTC CASSQEDRRPYEQYF TRBV3-1/TRBV3-2 TRBD1 TRBJ2-7 - 15
TGCGCCAGCAGCGTGACAGGGAACTATGGCTACACCTTC CASSVTGNYGYTF TRBV5-1 TRBD1 TRBJ1-2 - 13
TGCGCCAGCAGCTTCCGACAGGGCGGAACTGAAGCTTTCTTT CASSFRQGGTEAFF TRBV5-1 TRBD1 TRBJ1-1 - 14
TGTGCCAGCTCACTAGGACTAGCGGGGGCCCAAGAGACCCAGTACTTC CASSLGLAGAQETQYF TRBV18 TRBD2 TRBJ2-5 - 16
TGTGCCAGCAGCTTGGCGGGGGGGGTACGGAGGGAGACCCAGTACTTC CASSLAGGVRRETQYF TRBV5-4 TRBD2 TRBJ2-5 - 16
TGTGCCAGCAGCTTAATAATGAGAGGTGAAGCTTTCTTT CASSLIMRGEAFF TRBV11-2 - TRBJ1-1 - 13
TGTGCCAGCCGGGTTAATGAAAAACTGTTTTTT CASRVNEKLFF TRBV25-1 - TRBJ1-4 few 11
TGTGCCAGCAGTGAATTGTCAGGGTTAACCGGGGAGCTGTTTTTT CASSELSGLTGELFF TRBV6-1 - TRBJ2-2 - 15
TGCGCCAGCAGCTTGGCTAGCGGGGGGGCCTCCTACGAGCAGTACTTC CASSLASGGASYEQYF TRBV5-1 TRBD2 TRBJ2-7 - 16
TGCGCCAGCAGCCAAGATATATCACAGGCTAACTATGGCTACACCTTC CASSQDISQANYGYTF TRBV4-3 - TRBJ1-2 - 16
TGTGCCAGCAGCCACGGTCCCGGGACAGGGAGCACAGATACGCAGTATTTT CASSHGPGTGSTDTQYF TRBV3-1/TRBV3-2 TRBD1 TRBJ2-3 - 17
TGTGCCAGCAGCTTGATATCCCAGAACAATGAGCAGTTCTTC CASSLISQNNEQFF TRBV7-6 - TRBJ2-1 - 14
TGTGCCAGCAGTTTCTTTAGAGGTGAAAAACTGTTTTTT CASSFFRGEKLFF TRBV12-3/TRBV12-4 - TRBJ1-4 - 13
TGTGCCAGCAGCCAACGGACTAGCGGGGGGTACAATGAGCAGTTCTTC CASSQRTSGGYNEQFF TRBV4-2 TRBD2 TRBJ2-1 few 16
TGCGCCAGCAGCGCCGGACAGGGAAGCTATGGCTACACCTTC CASSAGQGSYGYTF TRBV5-1 TRBD1 TRBJ1-2 - 14
TGTGCCAGCAGTTTTAATGTGCAGGGGGAAAAGACCCAGTACTTC CASSFNVQGEKTQYF TRBV27 TRBD1 TRBJ2-5 - 15
TGTGCCAGTAGTATGGGGCTCAGGAGCAATCAGCCCCAGCATTTT CASSMGLRSNQPQHF TRBV19 - TRBJ1-5 - 15
TGCGCCAGCAGCCCTATGACAGGGTCTTCGGGCTACACCTTC CASSPMTGSSGYTF TRBV5-1 TRBD1 TRBJ1-2 - 14
TGTGCCAGCAGCCCACCCCAGGGGGCAAGAGGTGGCTACACCTTC CASSPPQGARGGYTF TRBV6-5 TRBD1 TRBJ1-2 - 15
TGTGCCAGCAGCTTAGCGTCACCCGGGGATACGCAGTATTTT CASSLASPGDTQYF TRBV7-8 - TRBJ2-3 - 14
TGTGCCAGCAGTTATGAAGTGCGCACTGAAGCTTTCTTT CASSYEVRTEAFF TRBV12-3/TRBV12-4 - TRBJ1-1 - 13
TGCGCCAGCAGCTTTCTGGACAGGGCATTTGAGACCCAGTACTTC CASSFLDRAFETQYF TRBV5-1 TRBD1 TRBJ2-5 - 15
TGTGCCAGCAGCCCCCAGGATACGCAGTATTTT CASSPQDTQYF TRBV7-2 - TRBJ2-3 - 11
TGTGCCAGCAATTTCGGGGAGAACACCGGGGAGCTGTTTTTT CASNFGENTGELFF TRBV5-4 - TRBJ2-2 few 14
TGTGCCAGCAGTGACCCTAGCCTCCGGCTCTACGAGCAGTACTTC CASSDPSLRLYEQYF TRBV2 - TRBJ2-7 - 15
TGTGCCAGCAGCGTAGCGGCGCGGGGGGGCTTCTTAGAGACCCAGTACTTC CASSVAARGGFLETQYF TRBV9 TRBD2 TRBJ2-5 - 17
TGCGCCAGCAGCTTGTCAGGGGACTACGAGCAGTACTTC CASSLSGDYEQYF TRBV5-1 - TRBJ2-7 - 13
TGTGCCAGTCAAGGGGGGGGCGCCTACGAGCAGTACTTC CASQGGGAYEQYF TRBV28 - TRBJ2-7 - 13
TGTGCCAGCAGCTCTGGACTAGCAGCAGATACGCAGTATTTT CASSSGLAADTQYF TRBV5-4 TRBD2 TRBJ2-3 - 14
TGTGCCAGCAGTGATTGGGGCCAGAATAATTCACCCCTCCACTTT CASSDWGQNNSPLHF TRBV6-1 - TRBJ1-6 - 15
TGTGCCAGCTCACCTCTCGGGACAGGAGAAAGCTCTGGAAACACCATATATTTT CASSPLGTGESSGNTIYF TRBV18 TRBD1 TRBJ1-3 - 18
TGTGCCAGCAGCGCAAGCACAGGGTACGAGCAGTACTTC CASSASTGYEQYF TRBV7-8 - TRBJ2-7 - 13
TGTGCCAGTAGTGGAGACAGGGTCAGCACTAACTATGGCTACACCTTC CASSGDRVSTNYGYTF TRBV19 TRBD1 TRBJ1-2 - 16
TGCGCCAGCGGGCGGGATACCTATGGCTACACCTTC CASGRDTYGYTF TRBV5-1 - TRBJ1-2 - 12
TGTGCCAGTGTGGACAGGGATAGCAATCAGCCCCAGCATTTT CASVDRDSNQPQHF TRBV19 TRBD1 TRBJ1-5 - 14
TGTGCCAGCGGGACAGCGGGCACCGGGGAGCTGTTTTTT CASGTAGTGELFF TRBV19 - TRBJ2-2 - 13
TGTGCCAGCAGCGCACAGAAGTGGACAGATACGCAGTATTTT CASSAQKWTDTQYF TRBV9 - TRBJ2-3 - 14
TGTGCCAGCAGCAAGGACACCGTTAATTCACCCCTCCACTTT CASSKDTVNSPLHF TRBV11-1 - TRBJ1-6 few 14
TGTGCCAGCAGCACGGGACAGGGGATAATTGAAGCTTTCTTT CASSTGQGIIEAFF TRBV7-9 TRBD1 TRBJ1-1 - 14
TGTGCCATCAGTGAGGCTGGGGGGGAAAACACCGGGGAGCTGTTTTTT CAISEAGGENTGELFF TRBV10-3 TRBD2 TRBJ2-2 - 16
TGTGCCAGCAGCCCCCCTTTTGGGGGCGGGAACACTGAAGCTTTCTTT CASSPPFGGGNTEAFF TRBV28 - TRBJ1-1 - 16
TGTGCCAGCAGTTTATCGACGGGGGGGAAGTATGGCTACACCTTC CASSLSTGGKYGYTF TRBV6-2/TRBV6-3 - TRBJ1-2 - 15
TGCGCCAGCCGGACTAGCGGGGGGGTCGATGAGCAGTTCTTC CASRTSGGVDEQFF TRBV5-1 TRBD2 TRBJ2-1 - 14
TGTGCCAGCAGTTACTCGATGGGGCCGGGCACAGATACGCAGTATTTT CASSYSMGPGTDTQYF TRBV6-6 - TRBJ2-3 - 16
TGTGCCAGCGAGACCGGACAGACGAACACTGAAGCTTTCTTT CASETGQTNTEAFF TRBV2 - TRBJ1-1 - 14
TGTGCCATCAGTCCGGGACTAGCGGGCTCCTACGAGCAGTACTTC CAISPGLAGSYEQYF TRBV10-3 TRBD2 TRBJ2-7 - 15
TGTGCCAGCAGCTTAGGCCCGGGACATAGCAATCAGCCCCAGCATTTT CASSLGPGHSNQPQHF TRBV11-2 - TRBJ1-5 few 16